This T cell receptor (beta chain) comes out of a study of T cells after yellow fever vaccination. Study details: Investigators used CD3, CD45RA, CCR7 and CD95 to sort the EM, EMRA, CM and Tscm memory subsets.

This clonotype was picked up many times. CDR1 and CDR2 (germline): SGDLS, YYNGEE. The CDR3 spans 12 residues. V lost 1 base and J lost 4, with 5 bases in between. TCRdb reprocessed the 5' RACE reads with MiXCR, giving one entry per CDR3 protein. The repertoire holds more than 45,000 distinct CDR3 sequences, around 6.2% seen once, with around 30% in the top ten. V usage is TRBV9 and J usage is TRBJ1-2; D is uncertain. This sequence originates from a young man who received the YFV17D yellow fever vaccine. The starting material was PBMCs, either bulk or a sorted T-cell subset (CD4+, CD8+, memory, or dextramer-sorted; not recorded which), obtained on the day of the yellow fever booster vaccination. CDR3 coding DNA: TGTGCCAGCAGCGTACCAGCCTATGGCTACACCTTC. Translating it yields CASSVPAYGYTF.